The rows below give T cell receptor beta chains drawn from one sample of a study of blood T cell repertoires in COVID-19. Sequencing used immunoSEQ multiplex PCR; TCRdb keeps in-frame clones, though not all of them. The table includes 240,000 or so clones, about 81% detected once. Input material: peripheral blood. The receptors here all came from a woman aged 55 to 70 with active or convalescent COVID-19. Each CDR3 is given with its conserved first and last residue. D genes are given only for firm matches. Clone size is stated in some rows and not others, as once, few, many or a class when expanded.

>NA|TRBJ2-1|TRBV7-3|NA
CASSIRTDNEQFF
TGTGCCAGCAGCATCCGAACAGACAATGAGCAGTTCTTC
>NA|TRBJ2-2|TRBV4-1|NA
CASSQDLGLNTGELFF
TGCGCCAGCAGCCAAGATCTCGGACTGAACACCGGGGAGCTGTTTTTT
>NA|TRBJ1-5|TRBV7-2|NA
CASSPGGGNQPQHF
TGTGCCAGCAGCCCCGGAGGGGGCAATCAGCCCCAGCATTTT
>TRBD2|TRBJ2-1|TRBV30|NA
CAWSVGGGAPEQFF
TGTGCCTGGAGTGTGGGCGGGGGGGCCCCAGAGCAGTTCTTC
>NA|TRBJ2-3|TRBV6-2/TRBV6-3|NA
CASSYSSQPLGVGTDTQYF
TGTGCCAGCAGTTACTCGAGTCAACCCTTAGGGGTTGGCACAGATACGCAGTATTTT
>TRBD2|TRBJ2-1|TRBV9|NA
CASSARGTSATLHNEQFF
TGTGCCAGCAGCGCACGAGGAACTAGCGCTACCCTCCACAATGAGCAGTTCTTC
>NA|TRBJ1-3|TRBV6-5|once
CASSTVSSGNTIYF
TGTGCCAGCAGTACAGTCAGCTCGGGAAACACCATATATTTT
>NA|TRBJ2-5|TRBV9|NA
CASSAHGGLTETQYF
TGTGCCAGCAGCGCCCACGGGGGACTGACAGAGACCCAGTACTTC
>TRBD2|TRBJ2-1|TRBV10-3|NA
CAISEVERGGGNEQFF
TGTGCCATCAGTGAGGTCGAGCGGGGGGGCGGTAATGAGCAGTTCTTC
>TRBD1|TRBJ2-5|TRBV6-5|once
CASRDREVETQYF
TGTGCCAGCAGGGACAGGGAGGTAGAGACCCAGTACTTC
>TRBD1|TRBJ1-3|TRBV7-2|few
CASSQGQVPNTIYF
TGTGCCAGCAGCCAAGGACAGGTCCCAAACACCATATATTTT
>TRBD1|TRBJ1-6|TRBV4-1|NA
CASSQDPRRGLNSPLHF
TGCGCCAGCAGCCAAGATCCCCGCAGGGGGCTTAATTCACCCCTCCACTTT
>NA|TRBJ1-5|TRBV10-2|NA
CASSDIGGGSQPQHF
TGCGCCAGCAGTGATATCGGCGGAGGGAGTCAGCCCCAGCATTTT
>NA|TRBJ1-1|TRBV18|NA
CASSRGPGNTEAFF
TGTGCCAGCTCACGCGGGCCAGGGAACACTGAAGCTTTCTTT
>NA|TRBJ2-6|TRBV21-1|few
CASGDRPNSGANVLTF
TGTGCCAGCGGCGACAGACCCAACTCTGGGGCCAACGTCCTGACTTTC
>NA|TRBJ2-1|TRBV7-9|NA
CASSLGVRSGLNEQFF
TGTGCCAGCAGCTTAGGGGTCCGGTCAGGGCTGAATGAGCAGTTCTTC
>TRBD1|TRBJ2-2|TRBV9|many
CASKLRDSDTGELFF
TGTGCCAGCAAGCTCCGGGACAGTGACACCGGGGAGCTGTTTTTT
>TRBD1|TRBJ2-2|TRBV7-8|NA
CASSGTAYTGELFF
TGTGCCAGCAGTGGGACAGCCTACACCGGGGAGCTGTTTTTT
>NA|TRBJ1-1|TRBV29-1|once
CSGSLLSAEAFF
TGCAGCGGGTCCTTATTGAGTGCTGAAGCTTTCTTT
>TRBD2|TRBJ2-1|TRBV18|NA
CASSPPTSGGAFYNEQFF
TGTGCCAGCTCACCACCGACTAGCGGGGGGGCTTTCTACAATGAGCAGTTCTTC
>NA|TRBJ1-2|TRBV7-2|once
CASSPGYNYGYTF
TGTGCCAGCAGCCCGGGGTATAACTATGGCTACACCTTC
>NA|TRBJ1-2|TRBV4-3|NA
CASSQENSRTHGYTF
TGCGCCAGCAGCCAAGAGAACAGCCGCACCCATGGCTACACCTTC
>NA|TRBJ2-1|TRBV21-1|NA
CASTPPSPRGPNYNEQFF
TGTGCCAGCACCCCTCCGTCCCCCAGGGGCCCTAACTACAATGAGCAGTTCTTC
>TRBD2|TRBJ2-5|TRBV7-3|NA
CASSNSGGGQETQYF
TGTGCCAGCAGCAATAGCGGGGGGGGTCAAGAGACCCAGTACTTC
>TRBD1|TRBJ1-2|TRBV7-3|NA
CASSFSLGQAHYGYTF
TGTGCCAGCAGCTTTAGCCTCGGACAGGCCCACTATGGCTACACCTTC
>TRBD1|TRBJ1-1|TRBV12-5|few
CASGWTGGDTEAFF
TGTGCTAGTGGCTGGACAGGGGGGGACACTGAAGCTTTCTTT